This T cell receptor beta chain originates from a study of cytomegalovirus exposure and HLA in healthy donors. Study observations and caveats: Later analysis suggested links between common viral pathogens and several top significant clusters. An assumption of roughly uniform sequencing depth across donors underlay the presence/absence analyses. Later analysis identified a missense DCLRE1C variant that was linked to TCR beta V- and J-gene trimming.

The germline V gene encodes CDR1 SEHNR and CDR2 FQNEAQ (reference sequence). This CDR3 has 14 amino acids. Trimming removed 5 bases from V and 8 bases from J, with 16 bases in between. A remark on this clone: As yet, its antigen is unknown.

The PCR used 60 Vbeta and 13 Jbeta primers. TCRdb's copy holds only in-frame clones and misses some; the assay was immunoSEQ multiplex PCR. This sample yields some 90,000 clones, of which 65% to 85% are seen a single time; 2.7% belongs to the top ten. This receptor was taken from a man aged 30 to 45 in good health and CMV-seronegative. What was sequenced was PBMCs. The gene calls are TRBV7-9 and TRBJ2-1, with a possible D match to TRBD1 (5 bases). The DNA of the CDR3 is TGTGCCAGCAGCCCTTGGGCAGGGTCCCATGAGCAGTTCTTC. It yields the protein CASSPWAGSHEQFF.